The clone carrying this T cell receptor (beta chain) was found a few times. Antigen specificity is unknown. These data come from a study of PD-1 blockade in classical Hodgkin lymphoma. Relapses following autologous stem cell transplantation were seen in all patients, with brentuximab vedotin exposure varying. TCRdb's table, derived via immunoSEQ multiplex PCR, lists solely in-frame clones and lacks some. The data show roughly 96,000 clones, roughly 89% seen once. The study, taken as a whole, reports: Relative to healthy donors, newly diagnosed patients reportedly had lower baseline TCR diversity, which was reported as lower still in relapsed/refractory patients.

V lost 0 bases to trimming and J lost 4 bases, with 4 bases between them. The CDR3 covers 13 residues. Germline CDR1 ENHRY, CDR2 SYGVKD. The gene calls are TRBV10-3 and TRBJ1-5; D uncertain. The sequencing used peripheral blood mononuclear cells (PBMCs), collected before the second cycle of nivolumab. The receptor's source is a human donor with classical Hodgkin lymphoma. CDR3 sequence reads: CAISESPNQPQHF. DNA of the CDR3: TGTGCCATCAGTGAGTCTCCAAATCAGCCCCAGCATTTT.